The source of this T cell receptor (beta chain) is a study of blood T cell repertoires in COVID-19. Unmatched junction bases numbered 2, after V lost 2 bases and J lost 3 bases. This CDR3 contains 15 residues. Germline CDR1 reads MNHEY; CDR2 reads SVGEGT. Source study methods: Reference gene primer amplification gave nucleated cell count estimates. Profiling relied on immunoSEQ multiplex PCR, and the TCRdb table lists in-frame clones only, not all of them. V, J and clone size were drawn from that table, and D and trimming were deduced from the DNA. Altogether around 250,000 clones are present, over 80% being singletons, with the ten largest covering about 3.1%.

Sample: PBMCs or T cells enriched from blood (not recorded which). The clonotype originates from a middle-aged woman who had been exposed to COVID-19. The chain is built from TRBV6-2 or TRBV6-3 and TRBJ2-2, with TRBD2 matching 8 bases. The CDR3 sequence: CASSYSGRYTGELFF. Written as DNA, the CDR3 is TGTGCCAGCAGTTACAGCGGGAGATACACCGGGGAGCTGTTTTTT.